Given below is one T cell receptor beta chain in context. Library preparation (for TCRbeta) was performed with unique molecular identifiers. Using its own MiXCR run on the PCR reads, TCRdb lists one record per CDR3 protein. The sample gives some 290,000 distinct CDR3 sequences, about 10% of which show up once; about 9.4% is in the top ten. This record belongs to a study of T-cell reconstitution after alpha-beta-depleted transplantation in children. The CDR3 sequence is 16 residues long. Germline V lookup: CDR1 SGHRS, CDR2 YFSETQ. V gave up 4 bases and J gave up 2 bases, with 19 bases separating them. Specimen: PBMCs from the stem cell graft donor, collected from the stem cell graft. The chain couples TRBV5-1 to TRBJ2-7; TRBD1 is a possible D gene (5 bases). This clonotype was sampled from a human donor who donated a stem cell graft to a child with SCID. The CDR3 nucleotides read TGCGCCAGCAGCCTAAACCACATGACAGAACCCTACGAGCAGTACTTC. Protein product: CASSLNHMTEPYEQYF.